One and the same sample provided the 24 T cell receptor beta chains below, sequenced in a study of Ad26.COV2.S vaccination and SARS-CoV-2 variants. Libraries were prepared by immunoSEQ multiplex PCR; TCRdb keeps only in-frame clonotypes and omits some of them. Among 250,000 or so clones listed, roughly 87% were seen once. The treatment: some 20 received Ad26.COV2.S at low or high dose, single or two shots; roughly 5 received placebo; per-sample allocation not given. Day 63 following the first vaccine or placebo injection was when the samples were taken. The starting material was peripheral blood, obtained in a trial of Ad26.COV2.S vaccine versus placebo. These receptor sequences come from a person between 18 and 60 years old who received the Ad26.COV2.S COVID-19 vaccine or a placebo.

The V and J genes are TRBV5-4 and TRBJ2-7; maybe TRBD2 (6 bases). The CDR3 loop spans 14 amino acids. Between the trimmed V and J ends, which lost 2 bases and 0 bases, there was a span of 9 bases. The germline V gene encodes CDR1 SGHNT and CDR2 YYREEE (reference sequence). The CDR3 is CASSFGGNSYEQYF. The DNA for the CDR3 is TGTGCCAGCAGCTTCGGGGGTAACTCCTACGAGCAGTACTTC.

The chain recombines TRBV6-2 or TRBV6-3 with TRBJ2-2, with D hard to call. In germline, CDR1 is MNHEY, CDR2 SVGEGT. This CDR3 region has 14 residues. The V end was cut by 0 bases, the J end by 7 bases, with 9 bases between. CDR3 sequence: CASSYSSLGGELFF. In DNA, the CDR3 is TGTGCCAGCAGTTACTCCAGTCTTGGCGGGGAGCTGTTTTTT.

The chain couples TRBV7-2 to TRBJ2-3; D uncertain. This CDR3 spans 16 amino acids. The V gene lost 2 bases and the J gene lost 1 base, with 13 bases spanning the gap. The germline gives CDR1 SGHTA, CDR2 FQGNSA. The CDR3 is CASSLSRMWGTDTQYF. The CDR3 DNA follows: TGTGCCAGCAGCTTATCTCGGATGTGGGGCACAGATACGCAGTATTTT.

This chain uses TRBV7-3 with TRBJ1-2, with D hard to call. V lost 0 bases and J lost 5, with 7 bases in between. This CDR3 is 13 amino acids long. The germline gives CDR1 SGHTA, CDR2 FQGTGA. CDR3 sequence (DNA): TGTGCCAGCAGCTTAACAACAGCTTATGGCTACACCTTC. As protein: CASSLTTAYGYTF.

The chain carries TRBV6-6 and TRBJ2-7; 7 bases agree with TRBD1. The ends lost 2 bases at V and 0 bases at J; junction bases unmatched: 7. Per the germline V gene, CDR1 is MNHNY and CDR2 is SVGAGI (reference sequence). CDR3 length: 16 residues. This CDR3 is CASSYAETGLSYEQYV. The CDR3 coding sequence is TGTGCCAGCAGTTACGCGGAGACAGGGCTCTCCTACGAGCAGTACGTC.

This chain joins TRBV5-1 and TRBJ2-7, with D possibly being TRBD1 (6 bases). Deletions cut 0 bases from V and 3 bases from J, with 10 bases between. CDR1 and CDR2 (germline): SGHRS, YFSETQ. The CDR3 spans 14 residues. CDR3 sequence: CASSLGQEDYEQYF. In nucleotides, the CDR3 is TGCGCCAGCAGCTTGGGACAGGAGGACTACGAGCAGTACTTC.

Turning to this clone: Other DNA sequences from this sample encode an identical CDR3 as well. Here the CDR3 reads CASRGLAATGELFF. CDR3 DNA sequence: TGCGCCAGCAGGGGACTAGCAGCGACCGGGGAGCTGTTTTTT. The rearrangement uses TRBV5-1 and TRBJ2-2; 9 bases are a match to TRBD2. Germline V CDR1 and CDR2: SGHRS, YFSETQ. This CDR3 has 14 amino acids. V lost 5 bases and J lost 5; bases outside the gene matches: 4. Together with reference TRBV5-1 and TRBJ2-2, the CDR3 gives the full variable domain: KAGVTQTPRYLIKTRGQQVTLSCSPISGHRSVSWYQQTPGQGLQFLFEYFSETQRNKGNFPGRFSGRQFSNSRSEMNVSTLELGDSALYLCASRGLAATGELFFGEGSRLTVL.

This chain joins TRBV5-1 and TRBJ2-2; 9 bases match TRBD2. The length of the CDR3 is 16 residues. From germline, CDR1 is SGHRS and CDR2 YFSETQ. Trimming removed 3 bases from V and 4 bases from J; junction bases left unmatched: 7. Here the CDR3 DNA reads TGCGCCAGCAGCTCAAGCGGGGGGAGGTCCACCGGGGAGCTGTTTTTT. This encodes CASSSSGGRSTGELFF.

The rearrangement uses TRBV24-1 and TRBJ1-5; 8 nucleotides match TRBD1. This CDR3 is built from 15 residues. The germline CDR1 and CDR2 sequences are KGHDR and SFDVKD. V dropped 3 bases and J dropped 6; count of bases not matched to a gene: 6. The CDR3: CATSDPRGPGQPQHF. CDR3 nucleotides: TGTGCCACCAGTGATCCCAGGGGGCCTGGTCAGCCCCAGCATTTT.

V is TRBV3-1 (or the pseudogene TRBV3-2) and J is TRBJ2-1, with TRBD2 matching 9 bases. The germline CDR1 and CDR2 sequences are LGHDT and YNNKEL (reference sequence). Trimming took 4 bases from V and 8 from J; bases not matched to a gene: 6. This CDR3 has 14 amino acids. In DNA form, the CDR3 reads TGTGCCAGCAGCCGAACTAGCGGGCGGGATGAGCAGTTCTTC. Residues: CASSRTSGRDEQFF.

The chain joins TRBV7-2 to TRBJ2-7; 15 nucleotides align to TRBD2. The germline gives CDR1 SGHTA, CDR2 FQGNSA. This CDR3 is 19 amino acids long. V gave up 5 bases and J gave up 1 base; unmatched junction bases: 12. The CDR3 region is CASSLRTSGGASESYEQYF. CDR3 in DNA: TGTGCCAGCAGCCTCCGGACTAGCGGGGGGGCCTCGGAGTCCTACGAGCAGTACTTC.

The chain joins TRBV5-1 to TRBJ1-2, with no clear D. V shed 5 bases and J shed 8 bases, with 25 bases lying between them. The CDR3 loop spans 16 amino acids. Per the germline V gene, CDR1 is SGHRS and CDR2 is YFSETQ. CDR3 sequence reads: CASSPDLISREEGYTF. DNA of the CDR3: TGCGCCAGCAGTCCCGACTTGATCTCAAGGGAAGAGGGCTACACCTTC. Full variable domain (remainder filled in from reference TRBV5-1 and TRBJ1-2): KAGVTQTPRYLIKTRGQQVTLSCSPISGHRSVSWYQQTPGQGLQFLFEYFSETQRNKGNFPGRFSGRQFSNSRSEMNVSTLELGDSALYLCASSPDLISREEGYTFGSGTRLTVV.

This chain joins TRBV19 and TRBJ1-6; unclear D gene. V was trimmed by 5 bases and J by 4 bases, leaving 9 bases between them. In germline, CDR1 is LNHDA, CDR2 SQIVND (reference sequence). The CDR3 spans 14 residues. The CDR3 loop is CASSPRDYNSPLHF. CDR3 sequence (DNA): TGTGCCAGTAGTCCCCGGGATTATAATTCACCCCTCCACTTT.

The chain links TRBV21-1 to TRBJ2-3; TRBD2, the table's D call, was not compared with the DNA. TRBV21-1 is termed a pseudogene. This CDR3 is built from 15 residues. This CDR3 is CASSGSQTSTDTQYF. The CDR3 DNA is TGTGCTAGCAGCGGGTCTCAGACTAGCACAGATACGCAGTATTTT.

V is TRBV10-3 and J is TRBJ1-4; possibly TRBD1 for D (6 bases). Germline V gene data show CDR1 as ENHRY and CDR2 as SYGVKD. The germline V and J ends were trimmed by 4 bases and 4 bases, with 10 bases remaining between them. This CDR3 contains 14 residues. This CDR3 reads CAISGQDNNEKLFF. The CDR3 coding sequence is TGTGCCATCAGTGGACAGGACAATAATGAAAAACTGTTTTTT.

This clone has just one count. The chain links TRBV2 to TRBJ1-4; tentatively, D is TRBD1 (5 bases). The CDR3 is 16 amino acids. Germline CDR1 and CDR2: SNHLY and FYNNEI. Trimming stripped 1 base from V and 3 bases from J, with 12 bases between. The CDR3 loop reads CASSEGRVVPNEKLFF. CDR3 sequence (DNA): TGTGCCAGCAGTGAAGGCAGGGTGGTCCCTAATGAAAAACTGTTTTTT.

This chain uses TRBV5-6 with TRBJ2-2; D might be TRBD2 (6 bases). This CDR3 comprises 16 residues. Germline V gene sequence: CDR1 SGHDT, CDR2 YYEEEE. V was pared by 4 bases and J by 8 bases, with 21 bases between. This CDR3 is CASSPGTVQPSGELFF. CDR3 DNA: TGTGCCAGCAGCCCTGGGACTGTCCAACCCTCGGGGGAGCTGTTTTTT.

V gene TRBV18 combines with J gene TRBJ1-1; 8 nucleotides align to TRBD1. Germline V gene lookup returns CDR1 KGHSH and CDR2 LQKENI. This CDR3 spans 13 amino acids. V lost 5 bases, J lost 5 bases, and 4 bases stayed unmatched. CDR3 in amino acids: CASSRTGRTEAFF. CDR3 sequence (DNA): TGTGCCAGCTCAAGGACAGGGCGGACTGAAGCTTTCTTT.

J is TRBJ2-3 and V is TRBV9, with TRBD2 as a possible D gene (6 bases). The CDR3 contains 14 residues. The V end was cut by 3 bases, the J end by 10 bases, with 18 bases between. The germline gives CDR1 SGDLS, CDR2 YYNGEE. CDR3 sequence: CASSGGHGGGSQYF. In nucleotides, the CDR3 is TGTGCCAGCAGCGGAGGACACGGGGGAGGATCGCAGTATTTT.

The V and J genes are TRBV7-2 and TRBJ2-1, with a weak D call TRBD2 (5 bases). The CDR3 contains 16 residues. V was shortened by 5 bases and J by 6 bases, with 20 bases between the two germline ends. CDR1 and CDR2 from the germline V gene are SGHTA and FQGNSA. The CDR3: CASSPPKRRRSNEQFF. The CDR3 nucleotides read TGTGCCAGCAGCCCCCCTAAGCGGAGACGCTCCAATGAGCAGTTCTTC.

The rearrangement uses TRBV4-2 and TRBJ1-4; tentative D call: TRBD1 (6 bases). V shed 1 base and J shed 5 bases, with 14 bases lying between them. Germline V gene lookup returns CDR1 LGHNA and CDR2 YNFKEQ. This CDR3 has 16 residues. The DNA of the CDR3 is TGTGCCAGCAGCCAAGGGACTTCGGGACACAATGAAAAACTGTTTTTT. Translated, it gives CASSQGTSGHNEKLFF.

The chain combines TRBV6-5 with TRBJ1-3; perhaps TRBD1 as D (6 bases). With 1 base removed from V and 1 base from J, the gap between germline ends came to 11 bases. CDR3 size: 16 residues. Looked up from germline, CDR1 is MNHEY and CDR2 is SVGAGI. CDR3 bases: TGTGCCAGCAGTTACTTCGGGGGCGCGTCTGGAAACACCATATATTTT. Amino acids: CASSYFGGASGNTIYF.

The rearrangement joins TRBV18 to TRBJ2-7, with D possibly being TRBD2 (7 bases). V was shortened by 3 bases and J by 6 bases, with 18 bases between the two germline ends. The CDR3 has 15 amino acids. CDR1 is KGHSH, CDR2 LQKENI, per germline. The CDR3 nucleotides read TGTGCCAGCTCACCCCTAGGGGGGGCGTCAGGCGAGCAGTACTTC. Residues: CASSPLGGASGEQYF.

This clone was observed a handful of times. The chain has TRBV12-3 or TRBV12-4 and TRBJ2-2; D not certain. The V gene lost 7 bases and the J gene lost 1 base, with 4 bases spanning the gap. The CDR3 consists of 12 residues. The CDR3: CASTVNTGELFF. CDR3 nucleotides: TGTGCCAGCACAGTGAACACCGGGGAGCTGTTTTTT.